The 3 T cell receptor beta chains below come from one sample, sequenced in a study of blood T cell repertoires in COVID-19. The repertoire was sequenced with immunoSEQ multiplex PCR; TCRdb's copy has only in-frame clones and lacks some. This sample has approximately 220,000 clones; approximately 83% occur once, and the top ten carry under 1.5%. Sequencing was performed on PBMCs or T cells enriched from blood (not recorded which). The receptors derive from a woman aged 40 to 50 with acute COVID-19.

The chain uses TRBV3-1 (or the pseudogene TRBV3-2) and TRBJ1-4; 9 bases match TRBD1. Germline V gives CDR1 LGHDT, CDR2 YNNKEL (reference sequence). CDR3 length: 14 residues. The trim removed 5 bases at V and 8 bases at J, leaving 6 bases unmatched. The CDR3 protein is CASSSQGAREKLFF. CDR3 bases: TGTGCCAGCAGCTCACAGGGGGCTAGAGAAAAACTGTTTTTT.

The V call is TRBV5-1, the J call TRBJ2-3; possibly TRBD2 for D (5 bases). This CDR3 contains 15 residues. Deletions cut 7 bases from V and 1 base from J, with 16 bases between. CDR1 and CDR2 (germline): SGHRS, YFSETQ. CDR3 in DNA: TGCGCCAGCGGGAAAAGCGGAGACGGCACAGATACGCAGTATTTT. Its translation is CASGKSGDGTDTQYF. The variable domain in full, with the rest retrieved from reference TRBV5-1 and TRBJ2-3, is KAGVTQTPRYLIKTRGQQVTLSCSPISGHRSVSWYQQTPGQGLQFLFEYFSETQRNKGNFPGRFSGRQFSNSRSEMNVSTLELGDSALYLCASGKSGDGTDTQYFGPGTRLTVL.

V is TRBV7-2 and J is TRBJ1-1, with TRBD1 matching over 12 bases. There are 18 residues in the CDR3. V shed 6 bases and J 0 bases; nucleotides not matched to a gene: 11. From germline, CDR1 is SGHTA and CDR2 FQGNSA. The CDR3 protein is CASRSPPGQGAVNTEAFF. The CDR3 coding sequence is TGTGCCAGCAGATCACCGCCGGGACAGGGGGCGGTGAACACTGAAGCTTTCTTT. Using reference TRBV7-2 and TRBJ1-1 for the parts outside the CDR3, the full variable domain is GAGVSQSPSNKVTEKGKDVELRCDPISGHTALYWYRQSLGQGLEFLIYFQGNSAPDKSGLPSDRFSAERTGGSVSTLTIQRTQQEDSAVYLCASRSPPGQGAVNTEAFFGQGTRLTVV.